This TCR beta chain was captured by sequencing in a study of post-analysis software for immune sequencing data. Study context: Patients with relapsing-remitting, secondary progressive and progressive-relapsing multiple sclerosis courses were all represented.

Points from the study as a whole: In patients, about 5 TRBV segments were more frequent than in controls, with TRBV5-6, TRBV5-1 and TRBV20-1 among them. F measure grouped same-batch samples tightly together. Patients with multiple sclerosis recorded significantly lower normalized Chao1 diversity than controls, the study found.

Of note for this clonotype: No antigen is known for it.

Germline V gives CDR1 SGHTA, CDR2 FQGNSA. Unmatched junction bases numbered 6, after V lost 3 bases and J lost 9 bases. The CDR3 has 14 residues. The TCR beta cDNA libraries contained unique molecular identifiers. T cells numbering 1 to 10 million yielded 450,000 to 500,000 cDNA molecules. TCRdb analysed the PCR reads with MiXCR anew, one entry per CDR3 protein. The sample comprises some 690,000 distinct CDR3 sequences, more than 50% of which are singletons, and approximately 11% rests with the top ten. Sequencing was performed on blood. This clonotype was obtained from a girl aged 2-10 years with multiple sclerosis. The genes are TRBV7-2 and TRBJ2-1; 9 bases fit TRBD2. The CDR3 nucleotides read TGTGCCAGCAGCTTTACCGGGACTAGCAGTGAGCAGTTCTTC. It encodes CASSFTGTSSEQFF.